This T cell receptor beta chain was sequenced for a study of T cells expressing NK-cell markers. In the study overall: It was sorted CD3+CD56-NKG2C+, CD3+CD56+NKG2C- and CD3+CD56+NKG2C+ T cells that provided the TCR beta repertoires.

Points from the study as a whole: These clonotypes, the leaders elsewhere, also led the CD3+CD56-NKG2C+ fraction in a handful of donors. Dominant NKG2C+ clonotype frequencies of about 1.0-7.0% of CD8+ T cells were measured in about six donors. It is unclear if expanded NKG2C-expressing clones target HCMV antigens.

CDR3 length: 14 residues. TCRdb reanalyzed the 5' RACE reads and collapses them to one entry per CDR3 protein, without DNA. The sample includes 120,000 to 150,000 distinct CDR3 sequences. Comment on this clonotype: Its antigen remains unidentified.

The V call is TRBV12-3 or TRBV12-4, the J call TRBJ2-3; the D gene TCRdb calls, TRBD2, cannot be checked with no DNA. The TCR originated in a man aged 18 to 29 in good health. The sequenced material came from blood T cells: a sorted CD56 or NKG2C T cell subset, CD4+ or CD8+ T cells, or bulk PBMC T cells (not recorded which). The CDR3 reads CASSAGGPFDTQYF.